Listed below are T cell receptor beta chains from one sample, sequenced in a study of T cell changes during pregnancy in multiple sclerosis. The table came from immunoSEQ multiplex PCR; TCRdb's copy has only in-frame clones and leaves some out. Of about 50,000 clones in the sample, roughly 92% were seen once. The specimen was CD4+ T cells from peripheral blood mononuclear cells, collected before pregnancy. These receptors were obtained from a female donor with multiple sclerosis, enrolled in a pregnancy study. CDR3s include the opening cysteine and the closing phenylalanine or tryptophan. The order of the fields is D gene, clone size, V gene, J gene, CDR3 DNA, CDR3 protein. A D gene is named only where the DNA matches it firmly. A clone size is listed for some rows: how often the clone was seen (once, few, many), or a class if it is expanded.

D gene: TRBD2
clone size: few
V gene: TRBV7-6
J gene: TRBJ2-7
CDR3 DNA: TGTGCCAGCAGCCCCAGTTTAGGACTAGCGGGGGCCTCCTACGAGCAGTACTTC
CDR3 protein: CASSPSLGLAGASYEQYF

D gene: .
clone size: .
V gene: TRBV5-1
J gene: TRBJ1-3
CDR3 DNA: TGCGCCAGCAGCTTGGAGGGGGGGCGCGGAAACACCATATATTTT
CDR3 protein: CASSLEGGRGNTIYF

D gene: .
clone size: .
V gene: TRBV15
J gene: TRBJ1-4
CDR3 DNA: TGTGCCACCCGAACAGCAAACGCTAATGAAAAACTGTTTTTT
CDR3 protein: CATRTANANEKLFF

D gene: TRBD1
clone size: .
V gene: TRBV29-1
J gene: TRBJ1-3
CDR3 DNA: TGCAGCGTTTGGGACAGAAGCTCTGGAAACACCATATATTTT
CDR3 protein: CSVWDRSSGNTIYF

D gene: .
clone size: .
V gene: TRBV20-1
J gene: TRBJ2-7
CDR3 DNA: TGCAGTGCCACCAGCGCCTACGAGCAGTACTTC
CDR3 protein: CSATSAYEQYF

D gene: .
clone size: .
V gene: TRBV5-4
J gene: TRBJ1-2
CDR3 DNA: TGTGCCAGCAGCCCCAGGGAGGGGCTTTATGGCTACACCTTC
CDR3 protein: CASSPREGLYGYTF

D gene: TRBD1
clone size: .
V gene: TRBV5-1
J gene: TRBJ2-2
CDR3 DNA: TGCGCCAGCAGCTCACAGGGGGCTGGCATGACCGGGGAGCTGTTTTTT
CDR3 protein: CASSSQGAGMTGELFF

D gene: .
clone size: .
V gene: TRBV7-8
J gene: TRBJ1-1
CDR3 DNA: TGTGCCAGCAGCGCCACTGAACTGAACACTGAAGCTTTCTTT
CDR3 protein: CASSATELNTEAFF

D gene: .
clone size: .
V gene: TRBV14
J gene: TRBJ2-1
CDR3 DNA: TGTGCCAGCAGCAAAGGAACGTCTATTTGGTACAATGAGCAGTTCTTC
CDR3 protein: CASSKGTSIWYNEQFF

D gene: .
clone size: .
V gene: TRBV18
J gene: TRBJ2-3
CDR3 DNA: TGTGCCAGCTCACCCGACAGAGTCACAGATACGCAGTATTTT
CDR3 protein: CASSPDRVTDTQYF

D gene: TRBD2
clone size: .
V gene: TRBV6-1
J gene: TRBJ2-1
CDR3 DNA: TGTGCCAGCAGTGAACCGGGACTAGCGGTTTACAATGAGCAGTTCTTC
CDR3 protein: CASSEPGLAVYNEQFF

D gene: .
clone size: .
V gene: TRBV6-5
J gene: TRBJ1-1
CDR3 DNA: TGTGCCAGCAGGGAGCAGGGTAGGAGCACTGAAGCTTTCTTT
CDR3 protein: CASREQGRSTEAFF

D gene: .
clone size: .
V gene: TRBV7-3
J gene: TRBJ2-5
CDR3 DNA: TGTGCCAGCAGCTCCTTTAGCGGAACTGAAGAGACCCAGTACTTC
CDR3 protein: CASSSFSGTEETQYF

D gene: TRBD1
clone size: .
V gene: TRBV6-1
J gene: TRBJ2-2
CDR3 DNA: TGTGCCAGCAAACTGACAGGGACAGTAGCCGGGGAGCTGTTTTTT
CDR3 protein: CASKLTGTVAGELFF

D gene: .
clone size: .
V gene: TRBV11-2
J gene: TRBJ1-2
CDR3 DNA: TGTGCCAGCAGCTTAGGGCCGCAGGGACACTCAACCTATGGCTACACCTTC
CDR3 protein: CASSLGPQGHSTYGYTF

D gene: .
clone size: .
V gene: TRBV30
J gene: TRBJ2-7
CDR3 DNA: TGTGCCTGGAGATCAGCCCAACAGGGCTTGCAGTACTTC
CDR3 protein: CAWRSAQQGLQYF